This TCR beta chain came from a study of blood T cell repertoires in COVID-19. Study-wide context: Sources were T cells, B-cell-depleted T cells, or PBMCs; the material itself was cDNA or gDNA.

This clone was observed a few times. Generated by immunoSEQ multiplex PCR, the TCRdb table keeps only in-frame clones and is missing some. The sample carries around 140,000 clones, roughly 80% recorded once. V lost 3 bases, J lost 8 bases, and 20 bases lay in between. The CDR3 totals 15 residues. From germline, CDR1 is DFQATT and CDR2 SNEGSKA (reference sequence). This chain links TRBV20-1 with TRBJ2-1; a possible D gene is TRBD2 (5 bases). Sequences were obtained from peripheral blood. This sequence originates from a man aged 65 to 85 who had recovered from COVID-19. CDR3 in DNA: TGCAGTGCTAGTCCGGCGGGTTTTGAAGGCGATGAGCAGTTCTTC. Translation: CSASPAGFEGDEQFF.